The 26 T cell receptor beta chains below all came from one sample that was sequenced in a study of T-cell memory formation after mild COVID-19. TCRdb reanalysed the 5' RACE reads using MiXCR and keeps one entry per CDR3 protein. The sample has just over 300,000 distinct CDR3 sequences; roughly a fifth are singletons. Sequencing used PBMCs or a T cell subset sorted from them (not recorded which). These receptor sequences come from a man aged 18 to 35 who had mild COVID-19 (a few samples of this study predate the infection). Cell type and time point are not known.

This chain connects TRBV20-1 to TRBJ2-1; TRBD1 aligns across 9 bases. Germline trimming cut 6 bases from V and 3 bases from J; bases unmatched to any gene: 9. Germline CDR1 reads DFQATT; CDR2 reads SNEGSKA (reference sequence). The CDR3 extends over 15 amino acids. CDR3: CSAYTGGASYNEQFF. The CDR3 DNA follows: TGCAGTGCGTATACAGGGGGCGCGAGCTACAATGAGCAGTTCTTC.

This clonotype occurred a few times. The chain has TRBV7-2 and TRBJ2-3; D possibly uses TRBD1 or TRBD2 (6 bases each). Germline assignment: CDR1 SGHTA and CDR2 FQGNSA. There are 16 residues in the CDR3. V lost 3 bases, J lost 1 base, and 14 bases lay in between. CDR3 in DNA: TGTGCCAGCAGCTTTGTCGGGGGCGCGGGCACAGATACGCAGTATTTT. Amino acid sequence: CASSFVGGAGTDTQYF.

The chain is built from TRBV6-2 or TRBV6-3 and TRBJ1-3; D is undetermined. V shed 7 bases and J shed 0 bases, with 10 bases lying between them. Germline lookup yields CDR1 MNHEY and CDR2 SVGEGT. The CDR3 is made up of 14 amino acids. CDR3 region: CASNPGASGNTIYF. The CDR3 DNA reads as TGTGCCAGCAATCCAGGAGCCTCTGGAAACACCATATATTTT.

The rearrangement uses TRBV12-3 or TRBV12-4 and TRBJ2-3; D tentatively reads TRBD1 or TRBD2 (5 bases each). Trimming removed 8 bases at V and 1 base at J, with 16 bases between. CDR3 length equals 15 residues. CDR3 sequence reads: CASGAGEAGTDTQYF. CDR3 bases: TGTGCCAGCGGGGCCGGGGAAGCGGGCACAGATACGCAGTATTTT.

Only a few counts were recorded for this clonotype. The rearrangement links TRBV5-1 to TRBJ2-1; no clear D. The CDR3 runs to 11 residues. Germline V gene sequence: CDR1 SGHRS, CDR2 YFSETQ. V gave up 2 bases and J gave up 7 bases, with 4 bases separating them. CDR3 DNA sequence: TGCGCCAGCAGCTTCGTAAATGAGCAGTTCTTC. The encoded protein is CASSFVNEQFF.

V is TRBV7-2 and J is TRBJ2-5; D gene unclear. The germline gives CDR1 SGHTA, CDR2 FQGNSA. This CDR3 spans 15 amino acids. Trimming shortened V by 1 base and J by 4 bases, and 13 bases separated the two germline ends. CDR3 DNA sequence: TGTGCCAGCAGCTTAGGCGGCAAAAGGGCAGAGACCCAGTACTTC. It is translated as CASSLGGKRAETQYF.

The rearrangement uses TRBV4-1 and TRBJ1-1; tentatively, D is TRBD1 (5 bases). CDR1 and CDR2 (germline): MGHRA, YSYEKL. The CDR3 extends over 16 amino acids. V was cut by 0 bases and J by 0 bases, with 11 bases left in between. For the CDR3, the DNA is TGCGCCAGCAGCCAAGAAAGCGGCAGGGTGAACACTGAAGCTTTCTTT. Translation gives CASSQESGRVNTEAFF.

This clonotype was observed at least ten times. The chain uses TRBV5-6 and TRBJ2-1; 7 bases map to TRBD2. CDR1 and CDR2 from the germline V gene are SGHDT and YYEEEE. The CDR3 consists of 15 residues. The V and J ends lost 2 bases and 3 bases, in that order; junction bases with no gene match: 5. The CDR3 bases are TGTGCCAGCAGCTTAGCCCGGGACTACTACAATGAGCAGTTCTTC. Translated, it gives CASSLARDYYNEQFF. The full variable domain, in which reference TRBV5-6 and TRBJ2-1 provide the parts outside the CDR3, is DAGVTQSPTHLIKTRGQQVTLRCSPKSGHDTVSWYQQALGQGPQFIFQYYEEEERQRGNFPDRFSGHQFPNYSSELNVNALLLGDSALYLCASSLARDYYNEQFFGPGTRLTVL.

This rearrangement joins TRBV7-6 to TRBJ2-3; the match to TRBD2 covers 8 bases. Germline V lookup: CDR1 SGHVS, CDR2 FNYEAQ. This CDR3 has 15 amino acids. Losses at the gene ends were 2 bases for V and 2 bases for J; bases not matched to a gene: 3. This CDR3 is CASSLQRGLTDTQYF. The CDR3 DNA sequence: TGTGCCAGCAGCTTACAGCGGGGGCTCACAGATACGCAGTATTTT.

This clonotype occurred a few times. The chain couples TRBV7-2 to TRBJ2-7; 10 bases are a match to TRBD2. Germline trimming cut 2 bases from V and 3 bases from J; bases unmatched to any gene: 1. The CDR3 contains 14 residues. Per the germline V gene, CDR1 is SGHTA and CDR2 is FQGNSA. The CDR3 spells CASSLTSGNYEQYV. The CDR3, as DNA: TGTGCCAGCAGCTTAACTAGCGGGAACTACGAGCAGTACGTC.

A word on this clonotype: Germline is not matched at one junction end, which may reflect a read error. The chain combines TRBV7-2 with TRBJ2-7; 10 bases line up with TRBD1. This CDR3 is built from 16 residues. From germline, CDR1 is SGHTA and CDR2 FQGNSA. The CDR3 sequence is CAGSLAYGTGEHEQYF. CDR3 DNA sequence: TGTGCCGGCAGCTTAGCCTACGGGACAGGGGAACACGAGCAGTACTTC.

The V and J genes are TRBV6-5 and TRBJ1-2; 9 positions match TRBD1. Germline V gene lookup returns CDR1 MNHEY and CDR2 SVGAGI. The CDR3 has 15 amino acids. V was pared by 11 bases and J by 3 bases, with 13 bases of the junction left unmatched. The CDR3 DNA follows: TGTGCCTCACAGCCGGGACAGGGTCAATACTATGGCTACACCTTC. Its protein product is CASQPGQGQYYGYTF.

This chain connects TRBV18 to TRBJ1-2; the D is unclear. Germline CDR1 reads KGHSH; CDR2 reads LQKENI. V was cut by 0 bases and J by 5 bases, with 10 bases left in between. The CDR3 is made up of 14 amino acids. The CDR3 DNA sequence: TGTGCCAGCTCACCACCGTCTTCGGGATATGGCTACACCTTC. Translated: CASSPPSSGYGYTF.

The CDR3 region is CASSTDRDPPQHF. The CDR3 region has the DNA TGTGCCAGTAGTACGGACAGGGATCCGCCCCAGCATTTT. The gene calls are TRBV19 and TRBJ1-5, with 8 nucleotides matching TRBD1. The ends lost 4 bases at V and 9 bases at J; junction bases unmatched: 5. The CDR3 loop spans 13 amino acids. The germline CDR1 and CDR2 sequences are LNHDA and SQIVND (reference sequence). The full variable domain, in which reference TRBV19 and TRBJ1-5 provide the parts outside the CDR3, is DGGITQSPKYLFRKEGQNVTLSCEQNLNHDAMYWYRQDPGQGLRLIYYSQIVNDFQKGDIAEGYSVSREKKESFPLTVTSAQKNPTAFYLCASSTDRDPPQHFGDGTRLSIL.

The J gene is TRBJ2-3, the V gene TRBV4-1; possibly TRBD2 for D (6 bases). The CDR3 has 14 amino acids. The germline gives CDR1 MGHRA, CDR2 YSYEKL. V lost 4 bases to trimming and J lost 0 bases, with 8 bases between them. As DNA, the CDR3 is TGCGCCAGCAGCCCTAGCGAGAGCACAGATACGCAGTATTTT. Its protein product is CASSPSESTDTQYF.

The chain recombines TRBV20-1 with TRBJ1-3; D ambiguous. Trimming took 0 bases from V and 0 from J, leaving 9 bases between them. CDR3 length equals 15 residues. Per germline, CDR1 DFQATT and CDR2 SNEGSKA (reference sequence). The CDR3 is CSARDRASSGNTIYF. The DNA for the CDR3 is TGCAGTGCTAGAGATCGGGCGAGCTCTGGAAACACCATATATTTT.

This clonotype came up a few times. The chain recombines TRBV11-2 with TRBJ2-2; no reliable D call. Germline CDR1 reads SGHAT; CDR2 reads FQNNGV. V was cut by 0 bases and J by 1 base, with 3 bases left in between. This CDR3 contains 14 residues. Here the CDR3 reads CASSLDQNTGELFF. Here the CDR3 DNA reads TGTGCCAGCAGCTTAGATCAGAACACCGGGGAGCTGTTTTTT.

DNA for the CDR3: TGTGCCAGCAGTTTATACGGGGGGGGCACAGATACGCAGTATTTT. Its translation: CASSLYGGGTDTQYF. The chain carries TRBV28 and TRBJ2-3; TRBD2 agrees at 8 bases. Germline loops: CDR1 MDHEN, CDR2 SYDVKM. The CDR3 is 15 amino acids. The V segment lost 1 base and the J segment 1 base; nucleotides outside the gene matches: 1.

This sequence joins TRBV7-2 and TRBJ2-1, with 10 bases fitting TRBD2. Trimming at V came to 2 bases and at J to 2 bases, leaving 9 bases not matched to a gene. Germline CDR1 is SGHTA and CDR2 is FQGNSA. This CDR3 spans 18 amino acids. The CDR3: CASSLPGASGGPYNEQFF. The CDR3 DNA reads TGTGCCAGCAGCTTACCCGGGGCTAGCGGGGGACCCTACAATGAGCAGTTCTTC.

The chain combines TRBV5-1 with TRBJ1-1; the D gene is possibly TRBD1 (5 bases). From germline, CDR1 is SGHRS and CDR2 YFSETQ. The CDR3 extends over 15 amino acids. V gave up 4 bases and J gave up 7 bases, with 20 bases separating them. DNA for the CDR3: TGCGCCAGCAGCATAGGACACGGCGACGGGGTTGAAGCTTTCTTT. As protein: CASSIGHGDGVEAFF. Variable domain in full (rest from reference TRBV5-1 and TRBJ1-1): KAGVTQTPRYLIKTRGQQVTLSCSPISGHRSVSWYQQTPGQGLQFLFEYFSETQRNKGNFPGRFSGRQFSNSRSEMNVSTLELGDSALYLCASSIGHGDGVEAFFGQGTRLTVV.

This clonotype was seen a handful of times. The CDR3 DNA is TGTGCCAGCAGCCTAATAGACAGGGGGCTTGAGCAGTTCTTC. It specifies CASSLIDRGLEQFF. The chain carries TRBV12-3 or TRBV12-4 and TRBJ2-1, with 10 bases matching TRBD1. The J segment lost 9 bases and the V segment lost 6 bases, leaving 8 bases of the junction unmatched. The CDR3 is 14 amino acids.

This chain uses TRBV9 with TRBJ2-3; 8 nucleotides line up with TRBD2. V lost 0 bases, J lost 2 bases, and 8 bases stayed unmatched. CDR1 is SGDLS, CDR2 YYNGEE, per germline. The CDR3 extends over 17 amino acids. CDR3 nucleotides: TGTGCCAGCAGCGTAGATCCCTCGCGGGGGGTCACAGATACGCAGTATTTT. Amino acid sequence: CASSVDPSRGVTDTQYF. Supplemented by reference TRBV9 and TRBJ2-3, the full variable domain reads DSGVTQTPKHLITATGQRVTLRCSPRSGDLSVYWYQQSLDQGLQFLIQYYNGEERAKGNILERFSAQQFPDLHSELNLSSLELGDSALYFCASSVDPSRGVTDTQYFGPGTRLTVL.

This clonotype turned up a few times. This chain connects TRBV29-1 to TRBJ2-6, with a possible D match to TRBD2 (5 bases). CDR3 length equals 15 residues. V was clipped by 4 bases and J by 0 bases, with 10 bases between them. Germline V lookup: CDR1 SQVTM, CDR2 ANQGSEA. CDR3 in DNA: TGCAGCGTTGCTGGGAGTATCTCTGGGGCCAACGTCCTGACTTTC. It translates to CSVAGSISGANVLTF. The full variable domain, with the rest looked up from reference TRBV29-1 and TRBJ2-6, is SAVISQKPSRDICQRGTSLTIQCQVDSQVTMMFWYRQQPGQSLTLIATANQGSEATYESGFVIDKFPISRPNLTFSTLTVSNMSPEDSSIYLCSVAGSISGANVLTFGAGSRLTVL.

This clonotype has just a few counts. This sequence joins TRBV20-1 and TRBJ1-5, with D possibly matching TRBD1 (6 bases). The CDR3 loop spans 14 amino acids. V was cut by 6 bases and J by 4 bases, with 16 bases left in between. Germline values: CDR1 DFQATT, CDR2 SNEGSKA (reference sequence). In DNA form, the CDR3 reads TGCAGTGCCGAACAGGGAATGGGGAATCAGCCCCAGCATTTT. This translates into CSAEQGMGNQPQHF.

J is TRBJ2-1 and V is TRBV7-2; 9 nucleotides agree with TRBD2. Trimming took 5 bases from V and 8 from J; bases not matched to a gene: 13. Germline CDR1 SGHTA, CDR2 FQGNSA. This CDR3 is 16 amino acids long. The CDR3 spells CASSVPRGTSFHEQFF. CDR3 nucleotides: TGTGCCAGCAGCGTACCTCGGGGGACTAGCTTCCATGAGCAGTTCTTC.

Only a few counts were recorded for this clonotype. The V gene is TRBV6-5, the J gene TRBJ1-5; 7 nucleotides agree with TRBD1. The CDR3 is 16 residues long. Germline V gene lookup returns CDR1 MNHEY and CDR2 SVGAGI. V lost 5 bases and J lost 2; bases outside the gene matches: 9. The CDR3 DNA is TGTGCCAGCAGTAGGTATAATACAGGGGGCAATCAGCCCCAGCATTTT. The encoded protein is CASSRYNTGGNQPQHF.